This entry lists 30 T cell receptor beta chains sequenced from one sample in a study of blood T cell repertoires in COVID-19. TCRdb's copy holds only in-frame clones and misses some; the assay was immunoSEQ multiplex PCR. The top ten clones hold 3.5% to 5.5% of a sample with roughly 67,000 clones, about 90% of them seen once. The sequencing input was peripheral blood. These receptors all stem from a man aged 45 to 65 with active COVID-19.

The chain links TRBV28 to TRBJ1-1; maybe TRBD1 (6 bases). This CDR3 is built from 14 residues. Trimming stripped 6 bases from V and 1 base from J, with 12 bases between. CDR1 and CDR2 (germline): MDHEN, SYDVKM. The CDR3 spells CASSQQGPNTEAFF. The CDR3 DNA sequence: TGTGCCAGCAGCCAACAGGGACCGAACACTGAAGCTTTCTTT.

V gene TRBV7-2 combines with J gene TRBJ2-3; D perhaps matches TRBD1 (5 bases). Germline V gene sequence: CDR1 SGHTA, CDR2 FQGNSA. With 4 bases removed from V and 0 bases from J, the gap between germline ends came to 8 bases. This CDR3 contains 14 residues. DNA of the CDR3: TGTGCCAGCAGCTCTCGACAGAGCACAGATACGCAGTATTTT. It encodes CASSSRQSTDTQYF.

The DNA of the CDR3 is TGTGCCAGCAGTTTAGACACTTCCAAAAACATTCAGTACTTC. Its protein product is CASSLDTSKNIQYF. The chain recombines TRBV28 with TRBJ2-4; D unclear. This CDR3 spans 14 amino acids. Between the trimmed V and J ends, which lost 2 bases and 2 bases, there was a span of 7 bases. Germline CDR1 and CDR2: MDHEN and SYDVKM. The full variable domain, in which reference TRBV28 and TRBJ2-4 provide the parts outside the CDR3, is DVKVTQSSRYLVKRTGEKVFLECVQDMDHENMFWYRQDPGLGLRLIYFSYDVKMKEKGDIPEGYSVSREKKERFSLILESASTNQTSMYLCASSLDTSKNIQYFGAGTRLSVL.

CDR3 nucleotides: TGTGCCAGCAGCTGGACAGGCCTTAACTATGGCTACACCTTC. Translated: CASSWTGLNYGYTF. The V gene is TRBV28, the J gene TRBJ1-2; 7 bases align to TRBD1. Per germline, CDR1 MDHEN and CDR2 SYDVKM. The CDR3 extends over 14 amino acids. The ends lost 6 bases at V and 1 base at J; junction bases unmatched: 5.

The rearrangement uses TRBV7-9 and TRBJ2-7; D gene uncertain. The germline gives CDR1 SEHNR, CDR2 FQNEAQ (reference sequence). The V end was cut by 0 bases, the J end by 4 bases, with 4 bases between. CDR3 length: 12 amino acids. The CDR3 is CASSLARYEQYF. CDR3 nucleotide sequence: TGTGCCAGCAGCTTAGCTCGTTACGAGCAGTACTTC.

The chain recombines TRBV28 with TRBJ1-5, with 8 bases lining up with TRBD1. With 5 bases clipped from V and 3 bases from J, the junction kept 9 bases outside the gene matches. The CDR3 runs 16 residues. Germline V gene sequence: CDR1 MDHEN, CDR2 SYDVKM. The CDR3 loop reads CASSPWTGFLNQPQHF. The CDR3 region has the DNA TGTGCCAGCAGTCCGTGGACAGGGTTTCTCAATCAGCCCCAGCATTTT.

The chain has TRBV20-1 and TRBJ1-2; 11 nucleotides agree with TRBD1. The germline V gene encodes CDR1 DFQATT and CDR2 SNEGSKA (reference sequence). The CDR3 totals 15 residues. V was pared by 3 bases and J by 4 bases, with 7 bases of the junction left unmatched. The CDR3 DNA is TGCAGTGCTAGTACAGCCGGGACAGGGGGCTATGGCTACACCTTC. Translation gives CSASTAGTGGYGYTF.

CDR3 DNA sequence: TGTGCCAGCAGTGAAATGCAGGGCTCCTACAATGAGCAGTTCTTC. It codes for CASSEMQGSYNEQFF. The chain recombines TRBV6-1 with TRBJ2-1, with D maybe TRBD1 (5 bases). Trimming stripped 2 bases from V and 0 bases from J, with 8 bases between. Per the germline V gene, CDR1 is MNHNS and CDR2 is SASEGT. The CDR3 length is 15 residues.

The chain has TRBV5-6 and TRBJ2-2, with D perhaps matching TRBD1 (5 bases). Germline V gene sequence: CDR1 SGHDT, CDR2 YYEEEE. This CDR3 has 14 residues. The ends were cut back, 1 base at V and 9 bases at J, with 13 bases in the middle. CDR3 DNA: TGTGCCAGCAGCTTGCAAGACAGTTGGAGGGAGCTGTTTTTT. It is translated as CASSLQDSWRELFF.

V gene TRBV5-5 combines with J gene TRBJ2-1, with 7 bases identical to TRBD1. CDR1 is SGHKS and CDR2 is YYEKEE in the germline V gene (reference sequence). The CDR3 length is 15 residues. V lost 2 bases to trimming and J lost 4 bases; unmatched junction nucleotides: 6. For the CDR3, the DNA is TGTGCCAGCAGCTTCACTCGGACAGGATACAATGAGCAGTTCTTC. The encoded protein is CASSFTRTGYNEQFF.

The chain links TRBV28 to TRBJ1-1; TRBD1 matches 8 bases. Germline-derived CDR1 and CDR2 are MDHEN and SYDVKM. With 5 bases clipped from V and 4 bases from J, the junction kept 9 bases outside the gene matches. The CDR3 is made up of 15 amino acids. CDR3 region: CASSGDRGMGTEAFF. Written as DNA, the CDR3 is TGTGCCAGCAGTGGAGACAGGGGAATGGGCACTGAAGCTTTCTTT.

This clone was observed a single time. The chain recombines TRBV10-3 with TRBJ2-3; 12 nucleotides align to TRBD1. In germline, CDR1 is ENHRY, CDR2 SYGVKD. The CDR3 has 17 residues. The J segment lost 6 bases and the V segment lost 4 bases, leaving 11 bases of the junction unmatched. The CDR3 sequence is CAISASRPGQGADTQYF. As DNA, the CDR3 is TGTGCCATCAGTGCGTCACGCCCGGGACAGGGGGCGGATACGCAGTATTTT.

This CDR3 is CASSQNPGSLSSYEQYF. DNA of the CDR3: TGTGCCAGCAGCCAAAACCCCGGTAGTTTAAGCTCCTACGAGCAGTACTTC. J is TRBJ2-7 and V is TRBV3-1 (or the pseudogene TRBV3-2); D is undetermined. Deletions cut 2 bases from V and 0 bases from J, with 17 bases between. Germline V lookup: CDR1 LGHDT, CDR2 YNNKEL (reference sequence). CDR3 length: 17 amino acids.

The rearrangement joins TRBV7-2 to TRBJ2-7; TRBD1 aligns across 7 bases. Germline CDR1 and CDR2: SGHTA and FQGNSA. The CDR3 totals 14 residues. V lost 5 bases and J lost 0; bases outside the gene matches: 4. The CDR3 loop reads CASSARQGSYEQYF. The CDR3 DNA sequence: TGTGCCAGCAGCGCGAGACAGGGCTCCTACGAGCAGTACTTC.

The chain employs TRBV7-2 and TRBJ1-1, with TRBD1 identical over 8 bases. The CDR3 sequence is 16 residues long. Per germline, CDR1 SGHTA and CDR2 FQGNSA. The junction had 6 bases not matched to a gene; V was cut back by 3 bases and J by 0 bases. CDR3 protein: CASSFGTGWMNTEAFF. Written as DNA, the CDR3 is TGTGCCAGCAGCTTCGGGACAGGATGGATGAACACTGAAGCTTTCTTT.

The genes are TRBV30 and TRBJ1-1, with TRBD1 identical over 7 bases. V lost 7 bases and J lost 6; bases outside the gene matches: 11. CDR1 is GTSNPN, CDR2 SVGIG, per germline (reference sequence). The CDR3 contains 13 residues. CDR3 DNA: TGTGCCTCCGCGGACAGGACGATCGCTGAAGCTTTCTTT. Translation: CASADRTIAEAFF.

V and J are TRBV5-1 and TRBJ2-5; 14 positions agree with TRBD2. This CDR3 is 16 amino acids long. Per the germline V gene, CDR1 is SGHRS and CDR2 is YFSETQ. After removal of 4 bases from V and 4 bases from J, the junction contained 6 bases not matched to a gene. The CDR3 loop reads CASSPGTSGSGETQYF. Here the CDR3 DNA reads TGCGCCAGCAGCCCTGGGACTAGCGGGAGTGGAGAGACCCAGTACTTC.

The J gene is TRBJ1-2, the V gene TRBV6-2 or TRBV6-3; D remains ambiguous. V was cut by 0 bases and J by 4 bases, with 3 bases left in between. This CDR3 contains 12 residues. The V gene's germline CDR1 is MNHEY and CDR2 SVGEGT. The chain's CDR3 is CASSYSAYGYTF. CDR3 in DNA: TGTGCCAGCAGTTACTCGGCCTATGGCTACACCTTC.

The CDR3 protein is CASSPGQAIYNEQFF. CDR3 nucleotides: TGCGCCAGCAGCCCCGGACAGGCCATCTACAATGAGCAGTTCTTC. The rearrangement uses TRBV5-1 and TRBJ2-1, with 7 nucleotides matching TRBD1. This CDR3 contains 15 residues. The germline V gene encodes CDR1 SGHRS and CDR2 YFSETQ. The V segment lost 4 bases and the J segment 3 bases; nucleotides outside the gene matches: 7. The complete variable domain, with remaining parts taken from reference TRBV5-1 and TRBJ2-1, reads KAGVTQTPRYLIKTRGQQVTLSCSPISGHRSVSWYQQTPGQGLQFLFEYFSETQRNKGNFPGRFSGRQFSNSRSEMNVSTLELGDSALYLCASSPGQAIYNEQFFGPGTRLTVL.

The CDR3 reads CASSHGPSGGDYGYTF. In DNA form, the CDR3 reads TGTGCCAGCAGCCATGGCCCGAGCGGGGGCGACTATGGCTACACCTTC. The chain has TRBV3-1 (or the pseudogene TRBV3-2) and TRBJ1-2, with D perhaps TRBD1 (6 bases). Germline loops: CDR1 LGHDT, CDR2 YNNKEL (reference sequence). The CDR3 sequence is 16 residues long. The V and J ends lost 3 bases and 3 bases respectively, with 17 bases between them.

The chain couples TRBV18 to TRBJ1-5; D remains unclear. The CDR3 covers 16 residues. Germline V lookup: CDR1 KGHSH, CDR2 LQKENI. Trimming left V 0 bases short and J 0 bases short, with 9 bases between. CDR3 loop: CASSPPSQNSNQPQHF. The CDR3 DNA is TGTGCCAGCTCACCACCGTCCCAGAATAGCAATCAGCCCCAGCATTTT.

The genes are TRBV7-2 and TRBJ1-5, with unresolved D. The CDR3 extends over 13 amino acids. Trimming removed 1 base from V and 5 bases from J, with 6 bases in between. Germline V gene sequence: CDR1 SGHTA, CDR2 FQGNSA. This CDR3 reads CASSLGPDQPQHF. CDR3 nucleotides: TGTGCCAGCAGCTTAGGTCCAGATCAGCCCCAGCATTTT.

The J gene is TRBJ2-1, the V gene TRBV7-2; D unclear. This CDR3 comprises 13 residues. V was pared by 7 bases and J by 4 bases, with 11 bases between. Germline V gene sequence: CDR1 SGHTA, CDR2 FQGNSA. The CDR3 coding sequence is TGTGCCAGCAACCTAGGCCCATACAATGAGCAGTTCTTC. This translates into CASNLGPYNEQFF.

In this sample, this clone turned up once. The CDR3 DNA is TGTGCCAGCAGTCTAGCGGGGGAAAGGAAGCAGTTCTTC. Residues: CASSLAGERKQFF. This rearrangement joins TRBV9 to TRBJ2-1; 10 positions match TRBD2. This CDR3 is built from 13 residues. The junction had 7 bases not matched to a gene; V was cut back by 5 bases and J by 11 bases. In germline, CDR1 is SGDLS, CDR2 YYNGEE. Together with reference TRBV9 and TRBJ2-1, the CDR3 gives the full variable domain: DSGVTQTPKHLITATGQRVTLRCSPRSGDLSVYWYQQSLDQGLQFLIQYYNGEERAKGNILERFSAQQFPDLHSELNLSSLELGDSALYFCASSLAGERKQFFGPGTRLTVL.

This sequence joins TRBV6-5 and TRBJ1-5; D gene unclear. This CDR3 has 13 amino acids. The germline gives CDR1 MNHEY, CDR2 SVGAGI. V lost 6 bases and J lost 6, with 12 bases in between. DNA for the CDR3: TGTGCCAGCAGATTACTCGAGAGTCAGCCCCAGCATTTT. Translating gives CASRLLESQPQHF.

The V and J genes are TRBV6-5 and TRBJ1-2; 8 bases are a match to TRBD1. Looked up from germline, CDR1 is MNHEY and CDR2 is SVGAGI. The CDR3 contains 14 residues. Germline trimming cut 5 bases from V and 5 bases from J; bases unmatched to any gene: 7. DNA for the CDR3: TGTGCCAGCAGTCCAGGGGGCGCGAAATATGGCTACACCTTC. Its translation: CASSPGGAKYGYTF.

The rearrangement joins TRBV9 to TRBJ1-3; D unclear. CDR1 SGDLS and CDR2 YYNGEE come from the germline V gene. The CDR3 sequence is 17 residues long. V was shortened by 0 bases and J by 0 bases, with 13 bases between the two germline ends. The CDR3 reads CASSVESPPSSGNTIYF. For the CDR3, the DNA is TGTGCCAGCAGCGTAGAGAGCCCGCCGAGCTCTGGAAACACCATATATTTT.

V gene TRBV6-5 combines with J gene TRBJ2-6; D might be TRBD2 (5 bases). Trimming left V 7 bases short and J 0 bases short, with 7 bases between. Germline V CDR1 and CDR2: MNHEY, SVGAGI. CDR3 length: 14 residues. The CDR3 loop is CASTRDSGANVLTF. The CDR3 region has the DNA TGTGCCAGCACTCGGGACTCTGGGGCCAACGTCCTGACTTTC.

J is TRBJ2-5 and V is TRBV9; 8 bases line up with TRBD2. CDR3 length: 15 amino acids. V shed 1 base and J 4 bases; nucleotides not matched to a gene: 6. CDR1 is SGDLS, CDR2 YYNGEE, per germline. The CDR3 region has the DNA TGTGCCAGCAGCGTAAGCGGGGGCAACCCAGAGACCCAGTACTTC. This sequence encodes CASSVSGGNPETQYF.

This chain uses TRBV19 with TRBJ2-7, with 8 nucleotides matching TRBD1. Per germline, CDR1 LNHDA and CDR2 SQIVND (reference sequence). CDR3 length: 15 residues. The J segment lost 0 bases and the V segment lost 4 bases, leaving 5 bases of the junction unmatched. In nucleotides, the CDR3 is TGTGCCAGTAGTACTAGACAGGGGTTCTCCTACGAGCAGTACTTC. It specifies CASSTRQGFSYEQYF.